The 24 T cell receptor beta chains reported below all come from one sample, sequenced in a study of blood T cells in healthy people across ages. Primers used in a second PCR of about 6 to 11 cycles were a sample-barcoded 5' primer and a J-beta primer mix. TCRdb redid the calling of the 5' RACE reads with MiXCR, one entry per CDR3 protein. The data show roughly 640,000 distinct CDR3 sequences, around 31% seen once. The source material was blood. Receptors originate from a woman aged 80 or older in good health.

In regard to this clonotype: Since a much larger clone is just one base distant, this may be a read error. This sequence joins TRBV5-5 and TRBJ2-3; 10 nucleotides agree with TRBD2. The CDR3 loop spans 14 amino acids. Trimming removed 7 bases from V and 5 bases from J; junction bases left unmatched: 7. CDR1 SGHKS and CDR2 YYEKEE come from the germline V gene (reference sequence). As DNA, the CDR3 is TGTGCCAGCGGACAAGCGGGGGGGCGAGATACGCAGTATTTT. It encodes CASGQAGGRDTQYF.

This chain links TRBV29-1 with TRBJ2-1, with unresolved D. Per the germline V gene, CDR1 is SQVTM and CDR2 is ANQGSEA. The CDR3 loop spans 12 amino acids. V was pared by 6 bases and J by 13 bases, with 19 bases between. CDR3 DNA sequence: TGCAGCGTGGTGTTACGCCAAGAGACCCAGTTCTTC. It translates to CSVVLRQETQFF.

This clonotype was observed a handful of times. The chain combines TRBV3-1 with TRBJ1-4; no clear D. The CDR3 length is 13 residues. Germline loops: CDR1 LGHDT, CDR2 YNNKEL (reference sequence). The ends were cut back, 5 bases at V and 8 bases at J, with 12 bases in the middle. As DNA, the CDR3 is TGTGCCAGCAGCTCGGCCCTCGGAGAAAAACTGTTTTTT. Translation: CASSSALGEKLFF.

Worth noting for this clonotype: A much larger clonotype is one base distant, so this may be a read error. The chain couples TRBV4-2 to TRBJ1-2; D is ambiguous. This CDR3 region has 13 residues. Trimming took off 1 base at V and 9 bases at J, with 12 bases between the two ends. Germline V gene sequence: CDR1 LGHNA, CDR2 YNFKEQ. The CDR3 loop is CASSQGGLDRYTF. The CDR3 nucleotides are TGTGCCAGCAGCCAAGGCGGGTTAGATCGCTACACCTTC.

Remarks on this clonotype: An end of the junction differs from the germline gene, which may be a read error. The chain joins TRBV7-3 to TRBJ1-1; the match to TRBD1 covers 9 bases. Germline V CDR1 and CDR2: SGHTA, FQGTGA. The CDR3 contains 14 residues. DNA of the CDR3: TGTGCCGGCAGCTCGAAGACAGGGGGGACTGAAGCTTTCTTT. Translation: CAGSSKTGGTEAFF.

About this clonotype itself: A much larger clone lies a single base off, so this may be a read error. The genes are TRBV7-2 and TRBJ1-6; the D is unclear. Germline-derived CDR1 and CDR2 are SGHTA and FQGNSA. The length of the CDR3 is 13 residues. Between the trimmed V and J ends, which lost 5 bases and 9 bases, there was a span of 11 bases. The CDR3 is CASSQGRSSPLHF. In DNA form, the CDR3 reads TGTGCCAGCAGCCAAGGGCGTAGTTCACCCCTCCACTTT.

There are many counts of this clonotype. The rearrangement links TRBV3-1 to TRBJ1-1, with 7 bases matching TRBD1. CDR1 and CDR2 from the germline V gene are LGHDT and YNNKEL (reference sequence). This CDR3 spans 12 amino acids. V shed 6 bases, J shed 5 bases, and the junction held 3 bases outside the gene matches. The CDR3 bases are TGTGCCAGCAGTCCAGGGGGGACTGAAGCTTTCTTT. This gives the protein CASSPGGTEAFF.

The chain employs TRBV9 and TRBJ2-3; perhaps TRBD2 as D (5 bases). V was cut by 0 bases and J by 3 bases, with 14 bases left in between. The CDR3 contains 16 residues. Germline values: CDR1 SGDLS, CDR2 YYNGEE. CDR3 sequence (DNA): TGTGCCAGCAGCGTAGGGTTAGCGTCTTGGACAGATACGCAGTATTTT. It encodes CASSVGLASWTDTQYF.

This clonotype occurred many times. This chain uses TRBV2 with TRBJ2-7; D is unresolved. V gave up 3 bases and J gave up 6 bases, with 12 bases separating them. The CDR3 has 13 amino acids. CDR1 is SNHLY, CDR2 FYNNEI, per germline. CDR3 residues: CASSDSSYREQYF. The CDR3 DNA follows: TGTGCCAGCAGTGACTCGTCCTACCGCGAGCAGTACTTC.

This clonotype was seen many times. The chain links TRBV20-1 to TRBJ2-5, with D maybe TRBD1 (5 bases). This CDR3 is 13 amino acids long. Trimming shortened V by 8 bases and J by 5 bases, and 18 bases separated the two germline ends. Per the germline V gene, CDR1 is DFQATT and CDR2 is SNEGSKA (reference sequence). CDR3 DNA: TGCAGTCCGCGCCCGAGCCCAGGGGAGACCCAGTACTTC. It is translated as CSPRPSPGETQYF.

Remarks on this clonotype: This may be a read error: a much more frequent sequence differs by one nucleotide. This chain uses TRBV7-2 with TRBJ1-2, with unresolved D. V lost 5 bases to trimming and J lost 8 bases, with 18 bases between them. The CDR3 has 14 amino acids. Germline assignment: CDR1 SGHTA and CDR2 FQGNSA. The DNA for the CDR3 is TGTGCCAGCAGCCCCACGGCGGGTAGGATGGGCTACACCTTC. Translated: CASSPTAGRMGYTF.

The chain has TRBV4-3 and TRBJ1-2; D gene uncertain. V was cut by 4 bases and J by 4 bases, with 10 bases left in between. Per the germline V gene, CDR1 is LGHNA and CDR2 is YSLEER. CDR3 length equals 13 residues. The CDR3 DNA sequence: TGCGCCAGCAGCCCAGACCTAAGCTATGGCTACACCTTC. The encoded protein is CASSPDLSYGYTF.

The sample holds many counts of this clonotype. The chain uses TRBV7-2 and TRBJ2-5; 7 positions agree with TRBD1. The length of the CDR3 is 13 residues. The germline V gene encodes CDR1 SGHTA and CDR2 FQGNSA. With V trimmed by 7 bases and J by 5 bases, 7 bases remained unmatched. CDR3 DNA sequence: TGTGCCAGCAATCTAGGGGGCGGTGAGACCCAGTACTTC. Its protein is CASNLGGGETQYF.

As concerns this clonotype: This could be a read error, since a much larger clone is one nucleotide away. The genes are TRBV15 and TRBJ2-5, with TRBD2 matching 9 bases. The CDR3 loop spans 17 amino acids. Germline V gene lookup returns CDR1 LNHNV and CDR2 YYDKDF (reference sequence). CDR3 region: CATCRDRGAGGGETQYF. DNA of the CDR3: TGTGCCACCTGCAGAGATCGAGGAGCGGGGGGCGGAGAGACCCAGTACTTC.

V is TRBV5-1 and J is TRBJ2-7, with 7 bases matching TRBD1. The CDR3 sequence is 14 residues long. Losses at the gene ends were 2 bases for V and 8 bases for J; bases not matched to a gene: 10. Germline assignment: CDR1 SGHRS and CDR2 YFSETQ. This chain's CDR3 is CASSFIGGDHKQYF. In DNA, the CDR3 is TGCGCCAGCAGCTTCATAGGGGGCGACCACAAGCAGTACTTC.

Concerning this clonotype itself: A read error may account for a junction end that differs from germline. The chain carries TRBV18 and TRBJ1-2; D possibly corresponds to TRBD1 (5 bases). Germline V gene sequence: CDR1 KGHSH, CDR2 LQKENI. There are 15 residues in the CDR3. DNA for the CDR3: TGTGCCAGCTCCCCGGGGCCGGACCGGGGAATTGGCCACACCTTC. Translating gives CASSPGPDRGIGHTF.

V is TRBV12-3 or TRBV12-4 and J is TRBJ2-3; D is unclear. With 10 bases removed from V and 2 bases from J, the gap between germline ends came to 19 bases. CDR3 size: 15 residues. For the CDR3, the DNA is TGTGCCAACATTCTAAGCAGCGTGCACACAGATACGCAGTATTTT. Translation: CANILSSVHTDTQYF.

The gene calls are TRBV7-6 and TRBJ2-5, with 9 bases fitting TRBD1. Gene TRBJ2-7 matches the end of the DNA better, so the J call may be wrong. Germline V CDR1 and CDR2: SGHVS, FNYEAQ. The length of the CDR3 is 16 residues. The CDR3 protein is CASSGPRRTGAGEQYF. CDR3 bases: TGTGCCAGCAGCGGCCCCCGAAGGACAGGGGCGGGCGAGCAGTACTTC.

As regards this clonotype: One end of the junction does not line up with germline, which may come from a read error. The chain employs TRBV7-2 and TRBJ2-1, with 14 bases that match TRBD2. Germline V CDR1 and CDR2: SGHTA, FQGNSA. The CDR3 is made up of 15 amino acids. The CDR3 nucleotides read TGCGCCAGCAGCCGACTAGCGGGGGGGCCGGTTGAGCAGTTCTTC. This encodes CASSRLAGGPVEQFF.

Remarks on this clonotype: A much larger clone lies one base from this, so it may be a read error. The V call is TRBV30, the J call TRBJ2-3, with D perhaps being TRBD1 or TRBD2 (6 bases each). The CDR3 runs 15 residues. The germline V gene encodes CDR1 GTSNPN and CDR2 SVGIG (reference sequence). The DNA of the CDR3 is TGTGCCTGGAGTGTAATAGGGGAGGCAGGGGATACGCAGTGTTTT. The encoded protein is CAWSVIGEAGDTQCF.

The sample holds many counts of this clonotype. This chain links TRBV10-3 with TRBJ2-1; TRBD1 matches at 8 bases. V dropped 6 bases and J dropped 6; count of bases not matched to a gene: 10. There are 15 residues in the CDR3. Germline CDR1 is ENHRY and CDR2 is SYGVKD. CDR3 loop: CAIRTDRGFSNEQFF. The CDR3 nucleotides are TGTGCCATCAGGACCGACAGGGGATTTTCCAATGAGCAGTTCTTC.

The chain joins TRBV6-1 to TRBJ2-5; tentatively, D is TRBD1 (6 bases). Germline-derived CDR1 and CDR2 are MNHNS and SASEGT. V lost 7 bases and J 1 base, leaving 16 bases between the germline ends. The CDR3 runs to 15 residues. DNA for the CDR3: TGTGCCAGCATCCCGGGACAAGTCCTCCAAGAGACCCAGTACTTC. Amino acids: CASIPGQVLQETQYF.

This clonotype was observed many times. The chain carries TRBV20-1 and TRBJ2-1; the D is unclear. The CDR3 spans 13 residues. Trimming removed 6 bases from V and 8 bases from J, with 17 bases in between. Germline V gives CDR1 DFQATT, CDR2 SNEGSKA (reference sequence). In DNA form, the CDR3 reads TGCAGTGCAAGAAACCCTCTAGGGTATGAGCAGTTCTTC. It codes for CSARNPLGYEQFF.

This clonotype was seen more than once but under ten times. The genes are TRBV20-1 and TRBJ2-3; D might be TRBD1 (6 bases). Trimming removed 3 bases from V and 3 bases from J, with 13 bases in between. The germline V gene encodes CDR1 DFQATT and CDR2 SNEGSKA (reference sequence). This CDR3 comprises 14 residues. The CDR3 bases are TGCAGTGCTAGCAATCCAGGGGCGACAGATACGCAGTATTTT. It is translated as CSASNPGATDTQYF.